This T cell receptor beta chain was documented in a study of blood T cell repertoires in COVID-19 (dated by TCRdb to about 2020). As for the study more broadly: Samples from collaborators originated in the United States, Italy and Spain and spanned both the acute and convalescent phases of COVID-19. The material from the prospective study consisted of cDNA or gDNA derived from T cells, B-cell-depleted T cells, or PBMCs. Deeply sampled blood TCRbeta repertoires from subjects exposed to, actively infected with, or recovered from COVID-19 were included in the dataset. The repertoires were released in a freely available public database meant as a resource for research on the immune response to SARS-CoV-2. Samples came from the ongoing ImmuneRACE study (first 160 participants) plus 1,254 subjects from 6 global collaborators. Nearly every sample came with metadata listing a de-identified subject ID, COVID-19 status, age in years and sex. Where available, HLA class I and class II types were taken from metadata supplied by the sample provider and were not determined by assay-based typing.

As regards this clone: The target of this receptor is not known. The input lacks base qualities; no much larger clone sits a single base away.

The immunoSEQ Assay, a bias-controlled multiplex PCR, was used to amplify TCRbeta CDR3 regions from genomic DNA. On the study's bioinformatics: Nucleated cell counts per sample were estimated from amplification of reference gene primers within the assay. Sequence reads were collapsed and filtered to measure the absolute abundance of every unique TCRbeta CDR3 rearrangement. For each sample, productive Simpson clonality was calculated by taking the square root of Simpson's diversity index across productive rearrangements. The immuneACCESS repertoire file appears here via TCRdb, limited to in-frame rearrangements. These files lack a portion of the clones; in checked studies, under half of the deficit traces to unresolved V genes, and the cause of the others is not known. For V, J and clone size, that table is used; D and trimming come from the DNA. This sample lists 150,000 to 200,000 clones; 84% were detected once. Under 4% of the sample comes from the top ten.

Participants in the prospective study were aged about 18 to 95 years, lived in some 24 United States geographic areas, and enrolled through a virtual design. In the prospective study, cohorts were assigned on the basis of participant-reported clinical history obtained from a screening survey and a study questionnaire. Exposed participants were defined as having been in contact with someone with a PCR-confirmed or clinician-diagnosed COVID-19 case within 2 weeks of study entry. In the prospective study, mobile phlebotomists collected whole blood, serum and a nasopharyngeal or oropharyngeal swab from each participant. Prospective study participants could optionally give additional blood draws and questionnaires over an approximately 2-month period. Before DNA extraction, blood samples from the prospective study were shipped at room temperature or frozen. As encoded in the germline V gene (reference sequence), CDR1 is SEHNR while CDR2 is FQNEAQ. Trimming costs V 6 bases and J 4 bases, and their ends lie 11 bases apart. Inclusive of the bounding cysteine and phenylalanine, the CDR3 is 13 residues long. CDR3 DNA is the only sequence kept; it has 39 bases, read in frame from the first base.

Beyond this particular receptor, the publication reports: The quantity of clinical and demographic metadata differed by source and by participant and was supplied without curation.

Sequenced input: PBMCs or T cells enriched from blood (not recorded which). The TCR was taken from a young woman who had been exposed to COVID-19. The chain is assembled from TRBV7-9 and TRBJ2-3; the D region possibly corresponds to TRBD2 (5 bases align). The DNA reads TGTGCCAGCAGTCGACTGGAGGCAGATACGCAGTATTTT. The encoded protein is CASSRLEADTQYF.